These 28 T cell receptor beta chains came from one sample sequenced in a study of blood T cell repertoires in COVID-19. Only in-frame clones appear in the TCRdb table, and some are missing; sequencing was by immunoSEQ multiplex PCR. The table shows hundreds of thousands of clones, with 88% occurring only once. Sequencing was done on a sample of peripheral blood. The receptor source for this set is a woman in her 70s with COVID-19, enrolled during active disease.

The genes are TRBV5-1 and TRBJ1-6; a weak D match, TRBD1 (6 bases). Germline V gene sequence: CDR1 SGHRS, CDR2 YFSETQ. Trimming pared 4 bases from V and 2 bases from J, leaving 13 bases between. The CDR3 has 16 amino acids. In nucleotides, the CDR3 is TGCGCCAGCAGCGCCTCGAGGGACACCTATAATTCACCCCTCCACTTT. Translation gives CASSASRDTYNSPLHF.

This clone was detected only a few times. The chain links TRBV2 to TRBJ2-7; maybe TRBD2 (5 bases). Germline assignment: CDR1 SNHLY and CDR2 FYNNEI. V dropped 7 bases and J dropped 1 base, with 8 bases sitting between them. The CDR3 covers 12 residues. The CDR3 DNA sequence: TGTGCCAGCACCTGGGAGTCCTACGAGCAGTACTTC. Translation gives CASTWESYEQYF. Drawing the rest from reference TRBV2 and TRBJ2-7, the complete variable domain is EPEVTQTPSHQVTQMGQEVILRCVPISNHLYFYWYRQILGQKVEFLVSFYNNEISEKSEIFDDQFSVERPDGSNFTLKIRSTKLEDSAMYFCASTWESYEQYFGPGTRLTVT.

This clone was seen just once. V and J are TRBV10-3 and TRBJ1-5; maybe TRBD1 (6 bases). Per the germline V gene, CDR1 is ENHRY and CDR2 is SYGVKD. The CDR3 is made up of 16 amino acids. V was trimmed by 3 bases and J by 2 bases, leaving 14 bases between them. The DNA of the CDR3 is TGTGCCATCAGTGACCGGGACAAAGGGGGCAATCAGCCCCAGCATTTT. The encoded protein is CAISDRDKGGNQPQHF.

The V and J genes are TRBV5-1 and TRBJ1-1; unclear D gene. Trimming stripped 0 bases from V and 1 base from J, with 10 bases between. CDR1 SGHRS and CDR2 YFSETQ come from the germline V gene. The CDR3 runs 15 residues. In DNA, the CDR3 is TGCGCCAGCAGCTTGGAGCTCGGAGGGAACACTGAAGCTTTCTTT. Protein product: CASSLELGGNTEAFF.

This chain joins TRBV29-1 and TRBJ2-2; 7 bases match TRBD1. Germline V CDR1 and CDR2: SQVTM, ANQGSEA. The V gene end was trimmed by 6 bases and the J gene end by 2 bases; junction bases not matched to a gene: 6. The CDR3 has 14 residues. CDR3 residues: CSVNRGINTGELFF. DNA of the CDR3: TGCAGCGTCAACAGGGGTATTAACACCGGGGAGCTGTTTTTT.

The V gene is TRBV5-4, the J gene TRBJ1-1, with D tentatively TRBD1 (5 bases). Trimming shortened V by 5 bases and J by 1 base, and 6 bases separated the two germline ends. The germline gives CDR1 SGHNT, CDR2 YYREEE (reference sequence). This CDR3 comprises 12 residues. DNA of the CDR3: TGTGCCAGCAGGGGGGGGAACACTGAAGCTTTCTTT. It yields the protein CASRGGNTEAFF.

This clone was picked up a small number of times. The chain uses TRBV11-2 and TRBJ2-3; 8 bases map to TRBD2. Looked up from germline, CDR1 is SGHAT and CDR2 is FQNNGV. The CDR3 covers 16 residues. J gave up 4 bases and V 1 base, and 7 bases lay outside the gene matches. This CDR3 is CASSLVGGGWADTQYF. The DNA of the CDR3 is TGTGCCAGCAGCTTAGTTGGCGGGGGGTGGGCAGATACGCAGTATTTT.

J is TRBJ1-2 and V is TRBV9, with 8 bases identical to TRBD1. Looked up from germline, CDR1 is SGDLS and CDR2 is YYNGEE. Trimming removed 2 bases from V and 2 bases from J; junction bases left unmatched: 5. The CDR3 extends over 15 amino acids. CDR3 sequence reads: CASSVQTGGNYGYTF. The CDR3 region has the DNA TGTGCCAGCAGCGTCCAAACAGGGGGAAACTATGGCTACACCTTC. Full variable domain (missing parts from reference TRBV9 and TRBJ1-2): DSGVTQTPKHLITATGQRVTLRCSPRSGDLSVYWYQQSLDQGLQFLIQYYNGEERAKGNILERFSAQQFPDLHSELNLSSLELGDSALYFCASSVQTGGNYGYTFGSGTRLTVV.

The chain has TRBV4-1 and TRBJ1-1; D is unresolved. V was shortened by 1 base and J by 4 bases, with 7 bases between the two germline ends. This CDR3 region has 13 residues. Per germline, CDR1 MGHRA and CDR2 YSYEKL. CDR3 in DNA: TGCGCCAGCAGCCAAGGAGGGCCCACTGAAGCTTTCTTT. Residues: CASSQGGPTEAFF.

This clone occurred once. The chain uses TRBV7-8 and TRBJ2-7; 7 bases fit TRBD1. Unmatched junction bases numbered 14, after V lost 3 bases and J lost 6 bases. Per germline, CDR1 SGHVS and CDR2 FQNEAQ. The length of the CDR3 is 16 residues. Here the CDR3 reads CASSFSPTGTIGEQYF. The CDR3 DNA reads TGTGCCAGCAGCTTTTCACCGACAGGGACGATCGGCGAGCAGTACTTC.

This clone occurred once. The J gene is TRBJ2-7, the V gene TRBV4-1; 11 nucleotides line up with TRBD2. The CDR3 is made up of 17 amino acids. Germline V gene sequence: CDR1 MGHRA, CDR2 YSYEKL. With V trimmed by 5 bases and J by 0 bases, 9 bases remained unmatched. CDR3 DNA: TGCGCCAGCAGCGCAAGGATAGCGGGGGGGAACTCCTACGAGCAGTACTTC. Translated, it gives CASSARIAGGNSYEQYF.

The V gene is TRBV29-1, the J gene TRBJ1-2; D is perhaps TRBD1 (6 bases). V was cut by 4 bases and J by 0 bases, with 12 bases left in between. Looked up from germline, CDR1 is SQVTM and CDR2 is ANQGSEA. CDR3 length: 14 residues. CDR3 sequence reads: CSVGGGTSNYGYTF. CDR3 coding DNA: TGCAGCGTTGGGGGAGGGACATCTAACTATGGCTACACCTTC.

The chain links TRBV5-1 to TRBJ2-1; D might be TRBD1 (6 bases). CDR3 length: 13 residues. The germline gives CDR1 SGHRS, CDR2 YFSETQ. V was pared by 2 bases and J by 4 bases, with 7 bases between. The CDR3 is CASSLQGYNEQFF. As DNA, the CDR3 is TGCGCCAGCAGCTTACAGGGATACAATGAGCAGTTCTTC.

Written as DNA, the CDR3 is TGTGCCAGCAGGACAGGGGGGGAAAAACTGTTTTTT. Amino acid sequence: CASRTGGEKLFF. The chain is built from TRBV27 and TRBJ1-4; 9 bases map to TRBD1. The CDR3 is 12 residues long. Germline CDR1 and CDR2: MNHEY and SMNVEV (reference sequence). J was trimmed by 8 bases and V by 6 bases; bases with no gene match: 1.

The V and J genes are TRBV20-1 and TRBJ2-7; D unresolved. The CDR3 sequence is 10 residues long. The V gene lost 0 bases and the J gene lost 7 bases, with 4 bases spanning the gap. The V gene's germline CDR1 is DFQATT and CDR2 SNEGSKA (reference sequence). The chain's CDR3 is CSARDQEQYF. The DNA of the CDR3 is TGCAGTGCTAGAGATCAGGAGCAGTACTTC.

CDR3: CASSLFLAGTFYEQYF. DNA for the CDR3: TGTGCCAGCAGCTTATTCCTAGCGGGCACCTTCTACGAGCAGTACTTC. The rearrangement links TRBV12-1 to TRBJ2-7; the table's D call, TRBD2, has no DNA check behind it. TRBV12-1 is listed as a pseudogene. The CDR3 runs 16 residues.

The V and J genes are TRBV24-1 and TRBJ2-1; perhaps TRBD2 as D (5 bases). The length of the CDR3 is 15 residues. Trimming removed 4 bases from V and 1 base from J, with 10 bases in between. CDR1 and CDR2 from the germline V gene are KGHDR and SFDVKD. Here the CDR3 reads CATSDHGLSYNEQFF. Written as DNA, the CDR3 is TGTGCCACCAGTGACCATGGACTTTCCTACAATGAGCAGTTCTTC.

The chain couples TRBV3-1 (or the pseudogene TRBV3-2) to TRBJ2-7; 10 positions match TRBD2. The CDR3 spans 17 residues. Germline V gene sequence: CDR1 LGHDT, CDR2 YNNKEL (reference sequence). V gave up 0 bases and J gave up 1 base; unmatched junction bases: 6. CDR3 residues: CASSQEFTSGVSYEQYF. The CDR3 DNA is TGTGCCAGCAGCCAAGAATTCACTAGCGGGGTATCCTACGAGCAGTACTTC.

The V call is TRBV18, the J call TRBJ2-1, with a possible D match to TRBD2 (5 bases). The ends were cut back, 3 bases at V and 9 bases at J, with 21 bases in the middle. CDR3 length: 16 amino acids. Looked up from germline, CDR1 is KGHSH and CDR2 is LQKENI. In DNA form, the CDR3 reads TGTGCCAGCTCACCCCGTGGGCAAGGGAGTCGCGGTGAGCAGTTCTTC. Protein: CASSPRGQGSRGEQFF. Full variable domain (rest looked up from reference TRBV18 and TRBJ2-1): NAGVMQNPRHLVRRRGQEARLRCSPMKGHSHVYWYRQLPEEGLKFMVYLQKENIIDESGMPKERFSAEFPKEGPSILRIQQVVRGDSAAYFCASSPRGQGSRGEQFFGPGTRLTVL.

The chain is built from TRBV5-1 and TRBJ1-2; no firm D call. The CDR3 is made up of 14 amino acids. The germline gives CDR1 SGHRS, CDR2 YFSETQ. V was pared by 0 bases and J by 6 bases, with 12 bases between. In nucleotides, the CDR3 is TGCGCCAGCAGCTTGGCCGAGGGTTTAGATGGCTACACCTTC. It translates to CASSLAEGLDGYTF.

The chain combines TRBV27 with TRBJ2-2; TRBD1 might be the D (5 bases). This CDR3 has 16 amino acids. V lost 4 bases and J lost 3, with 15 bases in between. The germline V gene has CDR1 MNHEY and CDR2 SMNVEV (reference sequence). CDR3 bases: TGTGCCAGCAGTTGGGCGGCAGGGATGGACACCGGGGAGCTGTTTTTT. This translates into CASSWAAGMDTGELFF.

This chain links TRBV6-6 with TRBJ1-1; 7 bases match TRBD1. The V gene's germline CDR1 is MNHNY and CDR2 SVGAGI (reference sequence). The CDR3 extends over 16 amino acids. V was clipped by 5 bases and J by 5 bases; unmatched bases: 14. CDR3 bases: TGTGCCAGCAGTCCCCTCGACAGGGCGGGAGGGACTGAAGCTTTCTTT. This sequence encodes CASSPLDRAGGTEAFF.

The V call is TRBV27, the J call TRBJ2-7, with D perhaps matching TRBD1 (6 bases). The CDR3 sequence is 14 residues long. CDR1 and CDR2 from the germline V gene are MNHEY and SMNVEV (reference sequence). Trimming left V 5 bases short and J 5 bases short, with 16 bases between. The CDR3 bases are TGTGCCAGCAGTAACCCGGGACACCGCGACGAGCAGTACTTC. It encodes CASSNPGHRDEQYF.

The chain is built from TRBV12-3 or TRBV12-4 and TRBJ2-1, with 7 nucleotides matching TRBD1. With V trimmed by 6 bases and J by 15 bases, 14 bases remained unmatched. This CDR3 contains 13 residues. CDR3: CASRESGTASPFF. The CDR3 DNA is TGTGCCAGCAGAGAGTCCGGGACAGCGTCGCCGTTCTTC.

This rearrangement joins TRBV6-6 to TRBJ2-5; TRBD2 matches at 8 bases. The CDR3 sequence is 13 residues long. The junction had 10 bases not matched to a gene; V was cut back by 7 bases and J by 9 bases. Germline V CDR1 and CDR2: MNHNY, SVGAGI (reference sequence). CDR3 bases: TGTGCCAGCACCCCGGGACTAGGATTTTCCCAGTACTTC. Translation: CASTPGLGFSQYF.

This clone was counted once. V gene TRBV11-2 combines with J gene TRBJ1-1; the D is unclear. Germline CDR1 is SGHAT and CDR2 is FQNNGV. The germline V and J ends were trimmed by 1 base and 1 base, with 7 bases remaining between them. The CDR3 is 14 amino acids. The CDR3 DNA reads TGTGCCAGCAGCTTAGTGCGACAGAACACTGAAGCTTTCTTT. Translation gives CASSLVRQNTEAFF.

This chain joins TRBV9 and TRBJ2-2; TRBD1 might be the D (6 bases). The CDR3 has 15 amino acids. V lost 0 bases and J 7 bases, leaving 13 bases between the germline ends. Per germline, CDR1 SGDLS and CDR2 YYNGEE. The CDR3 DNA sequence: TGTGCCAGCAGCGTAGAGTCAGGGGAGATCGGGGAGCTGTTTTTT. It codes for CASSVESGEIGELFF.

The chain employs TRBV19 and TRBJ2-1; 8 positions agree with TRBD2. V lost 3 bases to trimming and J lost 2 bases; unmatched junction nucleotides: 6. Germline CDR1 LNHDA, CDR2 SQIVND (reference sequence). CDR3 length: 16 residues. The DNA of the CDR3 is TGTGCCAGTAGTATCCGGACCGGGGGGGCCTACAATGAGCAGTTCTTC. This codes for CASSIRTGGAYNEQFF.